Below, one T cell receptor (beta chain) is given with its context. These data are taken from a study of blood T cell repertoires in COVID-19. Study context: Samples of COVID-19 (acute and convalescent) were obtained from the United States, Italy and Spain. PBMCs, B-cell-depleted T cells, or T cells were the source of the cDNA or gDNA that made up the material.

The authors' processing: Cell counts per sample came from amplifying reference gene primers. The method was immunoSEQ multiplex PCR; TCRdb's version includes in-frame clones alone and lacks a portion of them. D and trimming were read from the DNA, whereas the V and J calls and clone size are those reported in that table. The sample contains around 56,000 clones, more than 70% of which appear only once. The CDR3 is 13 residues long. V shed 1 base and J shed 6 bases, with 10 bases lying between them. CDR1 is SGHVS, CDR2 FNYEAQ, per germline. The receptor was derived from a man between 60 and 75 years old with acute or convalescent COVID-19. The sequenced sample consisted of peripheral blood. The rearrangement uses TRBV7-6 and TRBJ2-7; weak D call: TRBD2 (5 bases). The CDR3 sequence is CASSLVEEGEQYF. The CDR3 nucleotides read TGTGCCAGCAGCTTAGTGGAAGAGGGCGAGCAGTACTTC.